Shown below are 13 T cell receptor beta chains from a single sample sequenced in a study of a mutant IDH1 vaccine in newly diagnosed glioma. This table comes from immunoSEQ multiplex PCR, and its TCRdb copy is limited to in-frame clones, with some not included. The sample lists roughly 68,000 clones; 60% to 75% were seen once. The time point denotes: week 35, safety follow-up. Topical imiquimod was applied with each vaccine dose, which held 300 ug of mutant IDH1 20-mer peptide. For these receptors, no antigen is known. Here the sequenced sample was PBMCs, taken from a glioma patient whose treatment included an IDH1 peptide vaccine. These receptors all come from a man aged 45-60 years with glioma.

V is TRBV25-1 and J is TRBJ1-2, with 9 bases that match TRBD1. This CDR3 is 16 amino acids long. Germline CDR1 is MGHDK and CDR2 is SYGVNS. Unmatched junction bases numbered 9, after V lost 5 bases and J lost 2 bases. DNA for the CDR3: TGTGCCAGCAGTCATTCCCCGGGACAGGGCAACTATGGCTACACCTTC. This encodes CASSHSPGQGNYGYTF.

The CDR3 sequence is CASSLRTSGGAYNEQFF. The DNA for the CDR3 is TGCGCCAGCAGCTTGAGGACTAGCGGGGGGGCCTACAATGAGCAGTTCTTC. The chain joins TRBV5-1 to TRBJ2-1; 15 bases are shared with TRBD2. The CDR3 extends over 17 amino acids. The V gene's germline CDR1 is SGHRS and CDR2 YFSETQ. V was clipped by 1 base and J by 2 bases; unmatched bases: 1.

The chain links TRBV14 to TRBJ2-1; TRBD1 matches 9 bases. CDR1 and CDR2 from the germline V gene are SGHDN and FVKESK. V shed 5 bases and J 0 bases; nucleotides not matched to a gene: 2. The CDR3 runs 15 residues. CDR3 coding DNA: TGTGCCAGCAGCGCGGGACAGGGCTCCTACAATGAGCAGTTCTTC. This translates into CASSAGQGSYNEQFF.

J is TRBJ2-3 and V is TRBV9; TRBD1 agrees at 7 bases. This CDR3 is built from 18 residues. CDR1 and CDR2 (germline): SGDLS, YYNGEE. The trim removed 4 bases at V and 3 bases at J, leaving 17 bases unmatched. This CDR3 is CASSIEGASRIKTDTQYF. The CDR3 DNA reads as TGTGCCAGCAGCATAGAGGGGGCTAGCCGCATAAAAACAGATACGCAGTATTTT.

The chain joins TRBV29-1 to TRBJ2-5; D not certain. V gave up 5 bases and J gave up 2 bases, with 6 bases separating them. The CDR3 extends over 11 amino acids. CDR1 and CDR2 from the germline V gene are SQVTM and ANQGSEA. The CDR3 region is CSVRQQETQYF. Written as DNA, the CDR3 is TGCAGCGTTAGGCAGCAAGAGACCCAGTACTTC.

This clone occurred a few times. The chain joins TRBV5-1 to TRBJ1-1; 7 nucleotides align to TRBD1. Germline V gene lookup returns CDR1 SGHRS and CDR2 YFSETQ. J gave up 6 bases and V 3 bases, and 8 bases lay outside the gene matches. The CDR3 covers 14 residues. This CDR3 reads CASSSKQGWAEAFF. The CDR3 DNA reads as TGCGCCAGCAGCTCGAAACAGGGGTGGGCTGAAGCTTTCTTT.

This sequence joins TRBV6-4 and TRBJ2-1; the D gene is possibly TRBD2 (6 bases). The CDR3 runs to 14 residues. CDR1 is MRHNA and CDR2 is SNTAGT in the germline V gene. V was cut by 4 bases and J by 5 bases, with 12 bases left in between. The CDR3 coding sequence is TGTGCCAGCAGTGTCCGTGGGGGGAACAATGAGCAGTTCTTC. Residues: CASSVRGGNNEQFF.

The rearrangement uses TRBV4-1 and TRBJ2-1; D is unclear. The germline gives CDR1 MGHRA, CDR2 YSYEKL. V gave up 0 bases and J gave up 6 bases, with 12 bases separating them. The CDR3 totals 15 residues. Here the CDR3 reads CASSQERGVANEQFF. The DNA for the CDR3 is TGCGCCAGCAGCCAAGAACGTGGGGTGGCCAATGAGCAGTTCTTC.

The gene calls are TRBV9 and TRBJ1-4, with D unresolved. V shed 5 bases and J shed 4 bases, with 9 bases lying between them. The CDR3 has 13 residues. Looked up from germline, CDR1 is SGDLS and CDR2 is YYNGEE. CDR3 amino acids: CASSAGFNEKLFF. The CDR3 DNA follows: TGTGCCAGCAGTGCGGGGTTTAATGAAAAACTGTTTTTT.

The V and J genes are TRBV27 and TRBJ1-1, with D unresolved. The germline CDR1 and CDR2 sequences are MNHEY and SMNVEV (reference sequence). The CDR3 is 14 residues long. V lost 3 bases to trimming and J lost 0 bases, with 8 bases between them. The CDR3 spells CASSFGAMNTEAFF. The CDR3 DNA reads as TGTGCCAGCAGTTTCGGAGCAATGAACACTGAAGCTTTCTTT.

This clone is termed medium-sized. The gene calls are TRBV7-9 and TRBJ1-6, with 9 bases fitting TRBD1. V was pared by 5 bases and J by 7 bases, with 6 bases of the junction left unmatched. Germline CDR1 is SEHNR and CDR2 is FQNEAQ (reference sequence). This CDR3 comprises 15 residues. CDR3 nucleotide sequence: TGTGCCAGCAGCCCAGACAGGGGGGGCAATTCACCCCTCCACTTT. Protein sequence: CASSPDRGGNSPLHF.

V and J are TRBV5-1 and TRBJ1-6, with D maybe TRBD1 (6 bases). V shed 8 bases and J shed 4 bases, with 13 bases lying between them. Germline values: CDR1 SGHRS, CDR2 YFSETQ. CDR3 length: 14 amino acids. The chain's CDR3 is CASHLGQYNSPLHF. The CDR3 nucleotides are TGCGCCAGTCATCTAGGACAGTATAATTCACCCCTCCACTTT.

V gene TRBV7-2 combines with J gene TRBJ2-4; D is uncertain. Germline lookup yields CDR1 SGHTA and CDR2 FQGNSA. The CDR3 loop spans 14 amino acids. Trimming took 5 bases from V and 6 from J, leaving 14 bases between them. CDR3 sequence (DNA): TGTGCCAGCAGCCGAAACAAGACCCCAAACATTCAGTACTTC. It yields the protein CASSRNKTPNIQYF.